One T cell receptor (beta chain) is described in this entry. These data belong to a study of T cell responses to AZD1222 COVID-19 vaccine. V was clipped by 0 bases and J by 1 base; unmatched bases: 1. The CDR3 length is 15 residues. The germline V gene has CDR1 SGHNT and CDR2 YYREEE (reference sequence). Clones were sequenced by immunoSEQ multiplex PCR, and TCRdb holds only the in-frame ones, with some missing. This table has about 180,000 clones, roughly 88% appearing once. This specimen consisted of peripheral blood, obtained 28 days after the second AZD1222 dose. The chain links TRBV5-4 to TRBJ2-5; TRBD2 matches 9 bases. This receptor was taken from an adult who received the AZD1222 COVID-19 vaccine. The CDR3 nucleotides read TGTGCCAGCAGCTTGGTAGCGGGGGCCCAAGAGACCCAGTACTTC. This gives the protein CASSLVAGAQETQYF. The full variable domain, with the rest looked up from reference TRBV5-4 and TRBJ2-5, is ETGVTQSPTHLIKTRGQQVTLRCSSQSGHNTVSWYQQALGQGPQFIFQYYREEENGRGNFPPRFSGLQFPNYSSELNVNALELDDSALYLCASSLVAGAQETQYFGPGTRLLVL.